The clone carrying this TCR beta chain was seen only a few times. Its target is unknown. Primers used in a second PCR of roughly 6 to 11 cycles were a sample-barcoded 5' primer and a J-beta primer mix. From the 5' RACE reads, TCRdb called clonotypes with MiXCR, one entry per CDR3 protein. Of roughly 1,500,000 distinct CDR3 sequences listed, 40% to 50% are singletons. This sample was taken from a study of blood T cells in healthy people across ages. Study-wide results and caveats: Relative to aged donors, long-lived donors carried more naive CD4+ cells and displayed higher diversity.

The source is a woman in her late teens or twenties in good health. The specimen was blood.

The CDR3, as DNA: TGCAGTGCTAGAGAACAGGGCCGAGGAGATACGCAGTATTTT. Protein product: CSAREQGRGDTQYF. The rearrangement joins TRBV20-1 to TRBJ2-3; tentative D call: TRBD1 (6 bases). The CDR3 sequence is 14 residues long. CDR1 is DFQATT and CDR2 is SNEGSKA in the germline V gene (reference sequence). Trimming pared 0 bases from V and 5 bases from J, leaving 12 bases between.